These T cell receptor beta chains were read from a single sample in a study of blood T cell repertoires in COVID-19. Libraries were prepared by immunoSEQ multiplex PCR; TCRdb keeps only in-frame clonotypes and omits some of them. The sample carries about 330,000 clones, about 91% recorded once. Sequences were obtained from peripheral blood. The source of these receptors is a man under 40 with COVID-19, enrolled during active disease. Both conserved end residues are part of each CDR3. Each record gives: J gene, D gene, V gene, CDR3 protein. A D gene is named only where the DNA matches it firmly.

j_gene: TRBJ2-7
d_gene: NA
v_gene: TRBV4-3
CDR3aa: CASSQDRGVMYF

j_gene: TRBJ1-4
d_gene: TRBD1
v_gene: TRBV5-1
CDR3aa: CASSLGQGNEKLFF

j_gene: TRBJ2-1
d_gene: TRBD2
v_gene: TRBV7-3
CDR3aa: CASSLNPGTSGGPNEQFF

j_gene: TRBJ2-3
d_gene: TRBD1
v_gene: TRBV15
CDR3aa: CATSRDRDRGSTQYF

j_gene: TRBJ2-3
d_gene: NA
v_gene: TRBV5-1
CDR3aa: CASSPPGADTQYF

j_gene: TRBJ2-3
d_gene: NA
v_gene: TRBV7-8
CDR3aa: CASRPSAGPWDTQYF

j_gene: TRBJ2-2
d_gene: TRBD1
v_gene: TRBV18
CDR3aa: CASSPFTQGSSTGELFF

j_gene: TRBJ1-2
d_gene: NA
v_gene: TRBV6-5
CDR3aa: CASSYLSGDYGYTF

j_gene: TRBJ2-3
d_gene: TRBD2
v_gene: TRBV5-5
CDR3aa: CASRSSGATTDTQYF

j_gene: TRBJ1-4
d_gene: NA
v_gene: TRBV9
CDR3aa: CASSFGPPGGEKLFF

j_gene: TRBJ1-1
d_gene: NA
v_gene: TRBV6-5
CDR3aa: CASSYNFKNTEAFF

j_gene: TRBJ1-1
d_gene: NA
v_gene: TRBV7-2
CDR3aa: CASSYDTGTPEAFF

j_gene: TRBJ2-1
d_gene: NA
v_gene: TRBV14
CDR3aa: CASSPADSPYNEQFF

j_gene: TRBJ1-2
d_gene: TRBD1
v_gene: TRBV5-4
CDR3aa: CASSADRTGNYGYTF

j_gene: TRBJ2-5
d_gene: TRBD2
v_gene: TRBV7-6
CDR3aa: CASSSLAEEETQYF

j_gene: TRBJ2-7
d_gene: TRBD1
v_gene: TRBV9
CDR3aa: CASSATGQGGLEQYF

j_gene: TRBJ2-4
d_gene: TRBD2
v_gene: TRBV4-3
CDR3aa: CASSQLEAGKNIQYF

j_gene: TRBJ1-4
d_gene: NA
v_gene: TRBV5-4
CDR3aa: CASSFAQRGEKLFF